Given below is one TCR beta chain in context. Antigen unknown. This sample is drawn from a study of cytomegalovirus exposure and HLA in healthy donors. About the research overall: An earlier analysis found some 120 million unique TCR beta sequences from roughly 170 million T cells.

60 Vbeta and 13 Jbeta primers were used in PCR. Repertoires were generated with immunoSEQ multiplex PCR, while TCRdb's copy carries only in-frame clones and drops some. The table shows approximately 200,000 clones, with under 90% occurring only once. The CDR3 contains 15 residues. The junction had 12 bases not matched to a gene; V was cut back by 3 bases and J by 8 bases. Germline CDR1 GTSNPN, CDR2 SVGIG (reference sequence). General observations from the study: Most subjects had HLA-A and HLA-B alleles reportedly predicted accurately by TCR beta sequences. There were reportedly fewer N-insertions in an Asian-associated ancestry cluster than the approximately 600-donor mean, in a later analysis.

Sequencing was carried out using PBMCs. The origin of this receptor is a human donor in good health. This chain joins TRBV30 and TRBJ2-1; TRBD1 matches 8 bases. In DNA, the CDR3 is TGTGCCTGGAGCCAAGAACCCCAGGGGGCCTATGAGCAGTTCTTC. As protein: CAWSQEPQGAYEQFF.